The clone carrying this T cell receptor beta chain was recorded many times. Its matching antigen is unknown. The data derive from a study of CD8 T cells in ankylosing spondylitis. TCRdb ran MiXCR on the 5' RACE reads and lists one entry per CDR3 protein. In the table there are 200,000 to 300,000 distinct CDR3 sequences, about 10% of which are singletons. Notes on the study in general: Clones linked to the disease showed a CD8+ phenotype. They occurred at relatively low frequencies in peripheral blood. Reportedly, disease-linked clones are significantly enriched in ankylosing spondylitis patients' matched synovial fluid. A TCR beta motif made of 7 to 9 highly homologous variants seemed typical of ankylosing spondylitis blood.

This CDR3 region has 15 residues. The germline V gene encodes CDR1 SGHRS and CDR2 YFSETQ. V was clipped by 0 bases and J by 5 bases; unmatched bases: 5. The chain is built from TRBV5-1 and TRBJ1-5; 7 bases align to TRBD1. The clonotype comes from a male donor with ankylosing spondylitis or in good health (not recorded which). Sequencing was performed on blood, either unsorted or a sorted T cell fraction (not recorded which). CDR3: CASSLGDRDYQPQHF. The CDR3, as DNA: TGCGCCAGCAGCTTGGGCGACAGGGATTATCAGCCCCAGCATTTT.